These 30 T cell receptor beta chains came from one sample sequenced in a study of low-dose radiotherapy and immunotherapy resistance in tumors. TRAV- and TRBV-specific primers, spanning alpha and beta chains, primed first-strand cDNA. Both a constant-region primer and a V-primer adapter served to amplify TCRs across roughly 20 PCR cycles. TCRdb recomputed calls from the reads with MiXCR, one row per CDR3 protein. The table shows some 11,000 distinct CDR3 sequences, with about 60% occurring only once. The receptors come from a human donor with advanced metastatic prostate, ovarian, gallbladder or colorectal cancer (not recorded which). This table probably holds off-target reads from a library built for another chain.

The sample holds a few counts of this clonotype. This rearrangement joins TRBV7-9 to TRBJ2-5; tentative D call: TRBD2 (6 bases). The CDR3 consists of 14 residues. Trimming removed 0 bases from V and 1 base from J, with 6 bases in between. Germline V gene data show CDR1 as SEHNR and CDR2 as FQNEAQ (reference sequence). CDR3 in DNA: TGTGCCAGCAGCTTAGCCGGGGGCCAAGAGACCCAGTACTTC. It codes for CASSLAGGQETQYF.

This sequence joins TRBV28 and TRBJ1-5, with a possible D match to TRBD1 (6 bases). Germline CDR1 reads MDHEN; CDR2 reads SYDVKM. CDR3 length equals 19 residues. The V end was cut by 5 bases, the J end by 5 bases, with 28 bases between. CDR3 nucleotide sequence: TGTGCCAGCAGTGCCACCGGGGCGTGGGGGCACACTGGCGATCAGCCCCAGCATTTT. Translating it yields CASSATGAWGHTGDQPQHF. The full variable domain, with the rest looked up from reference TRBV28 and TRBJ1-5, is DVKVTQSSRYLVKRTGEKVFLECVQDMDHENMFWYRQDPGLGLRLIYFSYDVKMKEKGDIPEGYSVSREKKERFSLILESASTNQTSMYLCASSATGAWGHTGDQPQHFGDGTRLSIL.

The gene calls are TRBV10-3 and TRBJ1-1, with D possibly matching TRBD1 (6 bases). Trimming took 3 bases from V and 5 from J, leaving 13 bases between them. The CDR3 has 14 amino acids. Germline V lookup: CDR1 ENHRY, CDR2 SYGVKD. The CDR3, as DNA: TGTGCCATCAGTGAATCACAGGGAATTACTGAAGCTTTCTTT. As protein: CAISESQGITEAFF.

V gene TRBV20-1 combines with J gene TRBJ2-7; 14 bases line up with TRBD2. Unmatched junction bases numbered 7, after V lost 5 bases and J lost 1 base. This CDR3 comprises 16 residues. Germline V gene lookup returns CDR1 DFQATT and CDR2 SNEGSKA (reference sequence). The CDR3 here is CSAQIGTSGRSYEQYF. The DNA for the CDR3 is TGCAGTGCTCAGATCGGGACTAGCGGGAGATCCTACGAGCAGTACTTC.

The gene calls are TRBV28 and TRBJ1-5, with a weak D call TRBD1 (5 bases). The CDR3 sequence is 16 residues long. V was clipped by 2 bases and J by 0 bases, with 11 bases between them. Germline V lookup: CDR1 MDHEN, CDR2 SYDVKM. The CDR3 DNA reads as TGTGCCAGCAGTTTACCGGGGGACTATAGCAATCAGCCCCAGCATTTT. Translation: CASSLPGDYSNQPQHF.

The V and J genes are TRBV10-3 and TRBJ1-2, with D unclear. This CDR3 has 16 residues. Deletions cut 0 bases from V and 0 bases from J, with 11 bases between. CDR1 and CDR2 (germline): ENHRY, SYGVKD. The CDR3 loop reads CAISESDEGANYGYTF. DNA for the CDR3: TGTGCCATCAGTGAGTCGGATGAAGGAGCTAACTATGGCTACACCTTC.

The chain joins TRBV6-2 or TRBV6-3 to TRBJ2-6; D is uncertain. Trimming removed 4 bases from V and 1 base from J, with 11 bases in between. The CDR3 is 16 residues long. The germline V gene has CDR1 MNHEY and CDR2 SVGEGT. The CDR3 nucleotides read TGTGCCAGCAGTTCCTCCAGTGGGTCTGGGGCCAACGTCCTGACTTTC. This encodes CASSSSSGSGANVLTF.

Here the CDR3 DNA reads TGTGCCAGCAGTTTCGGCCCTAGTCGGGATCAGCCCCAGCATTTT. This translates into CASSFGPSRDQPQHF. The V call is TRBV12-3 or TRBV12-4, the J call TRBJ1-5; no reliable D call. The CDR3 spans 15 residues. V lost 3 bases to trimming and J lost 5 bases, with 14 bases between them.

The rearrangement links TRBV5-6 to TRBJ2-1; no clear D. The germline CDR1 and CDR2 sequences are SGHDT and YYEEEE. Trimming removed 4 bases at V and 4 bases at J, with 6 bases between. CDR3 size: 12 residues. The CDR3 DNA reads TGTGCCAGCAGCGCCAGATACAATGAGCAGTTCTTC. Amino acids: CASSARYNEQFF.

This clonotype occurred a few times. The CDR3 nucleotides are TGTGCCAGCAGCCAAGCAGGGGGCGAAAACTATGGCTACACCTTC. It codes for CASSQAGGENYGYTF. V is TRBV14 and J is TRBJ1-2; 8 positions agree with TRBD1. CDR1 and CDR2 from the germline V gene are SGHDN and FVKESK. V lost 1 base and J lost 2; bases outside the gene matches: 3. The CDR3 loop spans 15 amino acids.

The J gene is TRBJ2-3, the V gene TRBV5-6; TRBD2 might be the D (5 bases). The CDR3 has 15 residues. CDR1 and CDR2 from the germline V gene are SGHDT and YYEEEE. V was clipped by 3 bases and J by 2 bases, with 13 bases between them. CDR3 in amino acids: CASSSKSGYTDTQYF. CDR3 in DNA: TGTGCCAGCAGCTCTAAGAGCGGATACACAGATACGCAGTATTTT.

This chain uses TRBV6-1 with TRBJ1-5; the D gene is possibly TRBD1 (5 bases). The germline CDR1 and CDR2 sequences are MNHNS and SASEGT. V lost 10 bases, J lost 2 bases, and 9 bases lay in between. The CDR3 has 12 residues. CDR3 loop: CATDSGNQPQHF. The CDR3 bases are TGTGCCACCGACAGTGGCAATCAGCCCCAGCATTTT.

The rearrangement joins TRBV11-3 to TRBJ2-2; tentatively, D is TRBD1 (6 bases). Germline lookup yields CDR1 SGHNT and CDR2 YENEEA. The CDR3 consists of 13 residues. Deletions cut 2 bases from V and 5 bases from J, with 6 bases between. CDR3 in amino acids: CASSLRGTGELFF. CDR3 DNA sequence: TGTGCCAGCAGCTTAAGGGGGACCGGGGAGCTGTTTTTT.

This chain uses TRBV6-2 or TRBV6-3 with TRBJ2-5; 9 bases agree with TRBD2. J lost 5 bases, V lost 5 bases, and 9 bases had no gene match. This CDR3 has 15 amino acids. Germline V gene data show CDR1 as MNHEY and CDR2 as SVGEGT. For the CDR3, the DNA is TGTGCCAGCAGTCCCTTAGCGGGAGTCGGTGAGACCCAGTACTTC. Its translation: CASSPLAGVGETQYF.

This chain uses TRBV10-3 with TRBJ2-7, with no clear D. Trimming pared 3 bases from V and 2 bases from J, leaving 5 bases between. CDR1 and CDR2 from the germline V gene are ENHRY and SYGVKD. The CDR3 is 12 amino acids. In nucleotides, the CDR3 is TGTGCCATCAGTGAAAGTGCCTACGAGCAGTACTTC. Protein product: CAISESAYEQYF.

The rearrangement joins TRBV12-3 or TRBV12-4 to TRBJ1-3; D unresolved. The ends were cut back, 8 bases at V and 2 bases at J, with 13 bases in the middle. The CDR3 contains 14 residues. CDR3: CASCRYAAGNTIYF. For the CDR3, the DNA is TGTGCCAGCTGTCGATACGCTGCTGGAAACACCATATATTTT.

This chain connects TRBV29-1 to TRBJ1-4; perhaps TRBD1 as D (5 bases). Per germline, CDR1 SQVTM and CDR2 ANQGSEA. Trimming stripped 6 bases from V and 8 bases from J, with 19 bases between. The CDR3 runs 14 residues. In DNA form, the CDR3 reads TGCAGCGTCACAGGTGGGCCTTCCCAGGAAAAACTGTTTTTT. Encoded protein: CSVTGGPSQEKLFF. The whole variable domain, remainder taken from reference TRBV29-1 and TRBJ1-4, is SAVISQKPSRDICQRGTSLTIQCQVDSQVTMMFWYRQQPGQSLTLIATANQGSEATYESGFVIDKFPISRPNLTFSTLTVSNMSPEDSSIYLCSVTGGPSQEKLFFGSGTQLSVL.

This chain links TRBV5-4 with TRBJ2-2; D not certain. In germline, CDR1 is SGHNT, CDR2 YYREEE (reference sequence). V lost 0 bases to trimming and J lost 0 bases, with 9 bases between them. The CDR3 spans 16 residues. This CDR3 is CASSLAIGANTGELFF. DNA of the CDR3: TGTGCCAGCAGCTTGGCGATAGGAGCGAACACCGGGGAGCTGTTTTTT. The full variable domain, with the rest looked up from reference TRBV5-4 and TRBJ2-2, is ETGVTQSPTHLIKTRGQQVTLRCSSQSGHNTVSWYQQALGQGPQFIFQYYREEENGRGNFPPRFSGLQFPNYSSELNVNALELDDSALYLCASSLAIGANTGELFFGEGSRLTVL.

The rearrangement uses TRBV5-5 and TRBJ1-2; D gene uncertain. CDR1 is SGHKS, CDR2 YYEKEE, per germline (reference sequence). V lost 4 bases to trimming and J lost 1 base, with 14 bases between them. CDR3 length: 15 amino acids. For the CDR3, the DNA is TGTGCCAGCAGCCTGACCCCTACGGATAACTATGGCTACACCTTC. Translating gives CASSLTPTDNYGYTF.

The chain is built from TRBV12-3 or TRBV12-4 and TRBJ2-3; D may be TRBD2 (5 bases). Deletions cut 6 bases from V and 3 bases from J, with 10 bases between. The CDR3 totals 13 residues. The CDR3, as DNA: TGTGCCAGCAGGGACTCCTCGACAGATACGCAGTATTTT. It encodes CASRDSSTDTQYF.

CDR3 bases: TGCGCCAGCAGCCCCGGGGGCGGCGGGAACACTGAAGCTTTCTTT. Protein: CASSPGGGGNTEAFF. V and J are TRBV4-3 and TRBJ1-1, with D maybe TRBD1 (6 bases). Germline CDR1 reads LGHNA; CDR2 reads YSLEER. Trimming took 4 bases from V and 1 from J, leaving 13 bases between them. The CDR3 spans 15 residues.

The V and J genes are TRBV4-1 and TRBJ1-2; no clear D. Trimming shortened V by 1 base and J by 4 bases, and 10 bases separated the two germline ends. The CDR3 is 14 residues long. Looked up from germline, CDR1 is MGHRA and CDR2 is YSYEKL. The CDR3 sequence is CASSQGFESYGYTF. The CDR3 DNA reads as TGCGCCAGCAGCCAAGGTTTCGAGAGCTATGGCTACACCTTC.

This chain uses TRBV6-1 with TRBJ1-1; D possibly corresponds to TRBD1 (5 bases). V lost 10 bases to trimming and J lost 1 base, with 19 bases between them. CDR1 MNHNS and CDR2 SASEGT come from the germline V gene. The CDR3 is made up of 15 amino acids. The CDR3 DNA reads TGTGCCACCAAACCCGTCGGGACGCAGAACACTGAAGCTTTCTTT. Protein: CATKPVGTQNTEAFF.

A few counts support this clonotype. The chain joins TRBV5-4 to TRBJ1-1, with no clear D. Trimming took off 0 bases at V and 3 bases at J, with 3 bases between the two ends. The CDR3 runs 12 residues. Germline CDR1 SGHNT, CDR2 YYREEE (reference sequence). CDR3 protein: CASSLGDTEAFF. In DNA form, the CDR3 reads TGTGCCAGCAGCTTGGGGGACACTGAAGCTTTCTTT.

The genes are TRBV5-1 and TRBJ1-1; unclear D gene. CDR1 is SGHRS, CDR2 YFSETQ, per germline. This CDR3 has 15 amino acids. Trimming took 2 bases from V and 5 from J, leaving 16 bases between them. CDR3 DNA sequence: TGCGCCAGCAGCTTCTTTGCGAAAAGTGGAACTGAAGCTTTCTTT. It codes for CASSFFAKSGTEAFF.

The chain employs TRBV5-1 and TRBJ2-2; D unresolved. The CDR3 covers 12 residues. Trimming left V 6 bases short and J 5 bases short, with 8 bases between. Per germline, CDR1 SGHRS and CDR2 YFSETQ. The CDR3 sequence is CASNTATGELFF. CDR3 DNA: TGCGCCAGCAATACAGCAACCGGGGAGCTGTTTTTT. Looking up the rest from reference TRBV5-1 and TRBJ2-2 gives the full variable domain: KAGVTQTPRYLIKTRGQQVTLSCSPISGHRSVSWYQQTPGQGLQFLFEYFSETQRNKGNFPGRFSGRQFSNSRSEMNVSTLELGDSALYLCASNTATGELFFGEGSRLTVL.

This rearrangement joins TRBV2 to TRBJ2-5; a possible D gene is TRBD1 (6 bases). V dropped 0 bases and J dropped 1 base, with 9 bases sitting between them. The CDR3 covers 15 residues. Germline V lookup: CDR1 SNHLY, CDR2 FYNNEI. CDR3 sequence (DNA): TGTGCCAGCAGTGAAGCTGGGACACGCCAAGAGACCCAGTACTTC. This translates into CASSEAGTRQETQYF.

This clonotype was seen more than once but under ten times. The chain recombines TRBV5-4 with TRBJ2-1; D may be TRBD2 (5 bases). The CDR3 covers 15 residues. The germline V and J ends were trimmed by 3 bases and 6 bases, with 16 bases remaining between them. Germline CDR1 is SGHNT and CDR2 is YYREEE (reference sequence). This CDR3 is CASSSQSSRGNEQFF. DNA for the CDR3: TGTGCCAGCAGCTCGCAGAGCTCCCGGGGCAATGAGCAGTTCTTC.

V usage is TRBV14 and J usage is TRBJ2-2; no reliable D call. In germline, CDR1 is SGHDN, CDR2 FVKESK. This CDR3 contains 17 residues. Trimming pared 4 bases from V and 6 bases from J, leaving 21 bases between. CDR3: CASSPTLGAFAPGELFF. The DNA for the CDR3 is TGTGCCAGCAGCCCAACCCTCGGAGCTTTCGCTCCCGGGGAGCTGTTTTTT.

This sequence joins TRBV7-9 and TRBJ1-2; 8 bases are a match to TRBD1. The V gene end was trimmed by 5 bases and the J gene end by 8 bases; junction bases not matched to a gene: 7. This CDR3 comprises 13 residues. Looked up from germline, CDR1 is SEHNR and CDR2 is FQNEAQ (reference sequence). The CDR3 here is CASSPQGAIGYTF. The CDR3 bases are TGTGCCAGCAGCCCCCAGGGGGCTATAGGCTACACCTTC.